Presented here are 32 T cell receptor beta chains from one specimen sequenced in a study of blood T cell repertoires in COVID-19. Using immunoSEQ multiplex PCR, the repertoire was profiled, and TCRdb retains in-frame clones only, with some absent. The repertoire holds under 150,000 clones, with 84% as singletons. The sample taken for sequencing was PBMCs or T cells enriched from blood (not recorded which). These receptors were taken from a woman in her 50s who had been exposed to COVID-19.

This rearrangement joins TRBV11-2 to TRBJ2-7; TRBD2 aligns across 9 bases. With V trimmed by 6 bases and J by 13 bases, 16 bases remained unmatched. Germline assignment: CDR1 SGHAT and CDR2 FQNNGV. This CDR3 spans 14 amino acids. CDR3 nucleotides: TGTGCCAGCAGGAAACCTAGCGGGGCCGGGAATCTTTACTTC. It codes for CASRKPSGAGNLYF.

The chain couples TRBV4-1 to TRBJ1-5; 7 bases agree with TRBD1. The ends lost 2 bases at V and 11 bases at J; junction bases unmatched: 12. The germline gives CDR1 MGHRA, CDR2 YSYEKL. The CDR3 covers 15 residues. In nucleotides, the CDR3 is TGCGCCAGCAGCCAAAAGGCAGGGGGATTAAGGGCCCAGCATTTT. Translated: CASSQKAGGLRAQHF.

The chain combines TRBV12-5 with TRBJ1-1; TRBD1 aligns across 9 bases. Trimming cost V 5 bases and J 6 bases; bases outside gene matches: 7. The CDR3 is 14 amino acids. The V gene's germline CDR1 is LGHNT and CDR2 FRNRAP. The CDR3 region is CASGGTGGTSEAFF. CDR3 nucleotide sequence: TGTGCTAGTGGTGGAACAGGGGGCACCTCTGAAGCTTTCTTT. The whole variable domain, remainder taken from reference TRBV12-5 and TRBJ1-1, is DARVTQTPRHKVTEMGQEVTMRCQPILGHNTVFWYRQTMMQGLELLAYFRNRAPLDDSGMPKDRFSAEMPDATLATLKIQPSEPRDSAVYFCASGGTGGTSEAFFGQGTRLTVV.

The chain links TRBV7-9 to TRBJ2-3; 11 bases match TRBD1. CDR3 length: 19 amino acids. V dropped 1 base and J dropped 2; count of bases not matched to a gene: 11. CDR1 SEHNR and CDR2 FQNEAQ come from the germline V gene (reference sequence). CDR3 sequence reads: CASSLGDRGGEVDTDTQYF. The CDR3 DNA reads TGTGCCAGCAGCTTAGGGGACAGGGGGGGCGAGGTGGACACAGATACGCAGTATTTT.

This clone was seen just once. The chain couples TRBV29-1 to TRBJ2-1; no firm D call. This CDR3 has 14 residues. V lost 5 bases and J 4 bases, leaving 15 bases between the germline ends. Per germline, CDR1 SQVTM and CDR2 ANQGSEA. The CDR3 DNA sequence: TGCAGCGTTTACCTGTTAGGCAGGTACAATGAGCAGTTCTTC. It codes for CSVYLLGRYNEQFF.

V and J are TRBV7-9 and TRBJ2-3, with D tentatively TRBD1 (9 bases). CDR1 and CDR2 from the germline V gene are SEHNR and FQNEAQ (reference sequence). V lost 1 base and J 2 bases, leaving 16 bases between the germline ends. This CDR3 is built from 17 residues. The CDR3 nucleotides are TGTGCCAGCAGCTTAGGTAGCGGGACAGGGTTCACAGATACGCAGTATTTT. It yields the protein CASSLGSGTGFTDTQYF. Supplemented by reference TRBV7-9 and TRBJ2-3, the full variable domain reads DTGVSQNPRHKITKRGQNVTFRCDPISEHNRLYWYRQTLGQGPEFLTYFQNEAQLEKSRLLSDRFSAERPKGSFSTLEIQRTEQGDSAMYLCASSLGSGTGFTDTQYFGPGTRLTVL.

V usage is TRBV19 and J usage is TRBJ2-7; 7 nucleotides align to TRBD1. V lost 2 bases to trimming and J lost 4 bases; unmatched junction nucleotides: 11. The germline gives CDR1 LNHDA, CDR2 SQIVND (reference sequence). The CDR3 loop spans 16 amino acids. The CDR3 DNA sequence: TGTGCCAGTAGTATAAAGGTCGGGGCCAGGGGGTACGAGCAGTACTTC. Its protein is CASSIKVGARGYEQYF.

This chain connects TRBV29-1 to TRBJ2-3; 9 bases are a match to TRBD2. In germline, CDR1 is SQVTM, CDR2 ANQGSEA. Trimming at V came to 4 bases and at J to 4 bases, leaving 9 bases not matched to a gene. This CDR3 spans 15 amino acids. CDR3 bases: TGCAGCGTTGGTCTGGCGGGGGGGCCCTCAGATACGCAGTATTTT. Its translation: CSVGLAGGPSDTQYF.

The J gene is TRBJ2-2, the V gene TRBV7-9; tentatively, D is TRBD1 (6 bases). Germline V lookup: CDR1 SEHNR, CDR2 FQNEAQ (reference sequence). V gave up 2 bases and J gave up 6 bases, with 16 bases separating them. There are 16 residues in the CDR3. CDR3 sequence (DNA): TGTGCCAGCAGCTTACTAGGTACAGGGAGCGCCGGGGAGCTGTTTTTT. It specifies CASSLLGTGSAGELFF.

The chain links TRBV7-2 to TRBJ2-5; 10 bases line up with TRBD1. Per germline, CDR1 SGHTA and CDR2 FQGNSA. The J segment lost 4 bases and the V segment lost 1 base, leaving 6 bases of the junction unmatched. This CDR3 has 16 amino acids. This CDR3 is CASSLDGTGVGETQYF. The CDR3 coding sequence is TGTGCCAGCAGCTTAGACGGGACAGGGGTAGGAGAGACCCAGTACTTC.

The gene calls are TRBV9 and TRBJ1-6; D remains ambiguous. Germline CDR1 reads SGDLS; CDR2 reads YYNGEE. V dropped 4 bases and J dropped 5 bases, with 7 bases sitting between them. This CDR3 is built from 13 residues. CDR3 bases: TGTGCCAGCAGCCCCGGGAATAATTCACCCCTCCACTTT. Amino acids: CASSPGNNSPLHF.

J is TRBJ2-1 and V is TRBV5-6; a possible D gene is TRBD1 (6 bases). Per the germline V gene, CDR1 is SGHDT and CDR2 is YYEEEE. The ends were cut back, 0 bases at V and 14 bases at J, with 12 bases in the middle. This CDR3 is 12 amino acids long. The CDR3 sequence: CASSLVRGREFF. The CDR3 DNA sequence: TGTGCCAGCAGCTTGGTCAGGGGCAGGGAGTTCTTC.

The rearrangement links TRBV6-2 or TRBV6-3 to TRBJ1-5; weak D call: TRBD1 (5 bases). CDR1 and CDR2 (germline): MNHEY, SVGEGT. V shed 3 bases and J shed 1 base, with 13 bases lying between them. The CDR3 length is 16 residues. CDR3 protein: CASSYRRGGSNQPQHF. Written as DNA, the CDR3 is TGTGCCAGCAGTTATCGCCGGGGGGGAAGCAATCAGCCCCAGCATTTT.

This chain uses TRBV7-2 with TRBJ2-1; D unclear. CDR1 and CDR2 (germline): SGHTA, FQGNSA. The CDR3 is 17 residues long. Trimming pared 1 base from V and 0 bases from J, leaving 13 bases between. CDR3 nucleotides: TGTGCCAGCAGCTTAGACCGGTCAGGCTACTCCTACAATGAGCAGTTCTTC. Protein sequence: CASSLDRSGYSYNEQFF.

The V and J genes are TRBV11-3 and TRBJ2-3, with 10 bases that match TRBD1. The germline gives CDR1 SGHNT, CDR2 YENEEA. This CDR3 has 14 amino acids. With 5 bases clipped from V and 6 bases from J, the junction kept 5 bases outside the gene matches. The DNA for the CDR3 is TGTGCCAGCAGCAACCGACAGGGGGCGGATACGCAGTATTTT. As protein: CASSNRQGADTQYF. Full variable domain (remainder filled in from reference TRBV11-3 and TRBJ2-3): EAGVVQSPRYKIIEKKQPVAFWCNPISGHNTLYWYLQNLGQGPELLIRYENEEAVDDSQLPKDRFSAERLKGVDSTLKIQPAELGDSAVYLCASSNRQGADTQYFGPGTRLTVL.

The gene calls are TRBV18 and TRBJ2-5, with a possible D match to TRBD1 (5 bases). CDR1 is KGHSH and CDR2 is LQKENI in the germline V gene. V lost 0 bases to trimming and J lost 5 bases, with 13 bases between them. The length of the CDR3 is 15 residues. CDR3 residues: CASSPPVRGWETQYF. The DNA of the CDR3 is TGTGCCAGCTCACCACCGGTTAGGGGCTGGGAGACCCAGTACTTC.

V gene TRBV7-2 combines with J gene TRBJ1-5, with 7 bases aligning to TRBD1. The CDR3 is made up of 14 amino acids. Germline V gene lookup returns CDR1 SGHTA and CDR2 FQGNSA. The V and J ends lost 8 bases and 2 bases, in that order; junction bases with no gene match: 6. The CDR3 sequence is CASRPTGGNQPQHF. In nucleotides, the CDR3 is TGTGCCAGCCGACCTACAGGGGGCAATCAGCCCCAGCATTTT. The full variable domain, with the rest looked up from reference TRBV7-2 and TRBJ1-5, is GAGVSQSPSNKVTEKGKDVELRCDPISGHTALYWYRQSLGQGLEFLIYFQGNSAPDKSGLPSDRFSAERTGGSVSTLTIQRTQQEDSAVYLCASRPTGGNQPQHFGDGTRLSIL.

This chain's CDR3 is CAWTPSGSYNEQFF. The CDR3 nucleotides read TGTGCCTGGACCCCCAGCGGGAGCTACAATGAGCAGTTCTTC. V is TRBV30 and J is TRBJ2-1; 8 bases map to TRBD2. J was trimmed by 3 bases and V by 4 bases; bases with no gene match: 5. Germline-derived CDR1 and CDR2 are GTSNPN and SVGIG (reference sequence). CDR3 length: 14 amino acids.

The V call is TRBV2, the J call TRBJ2-1, with 11 positions matching TRBD2. The trim removed 8 bases at V and 7 bases at J, leaving 10 bases unmatched. Germline values: CDR1 SNHLY, CDR2 FYNNEI. This CDR3 is 15 amino acids long. CDR3 protein: CASAELAGVGNEQFF. The CDR3 bases are TGTGCCAGCGCAGAACTAGCGGGAGTTGGAAATGAGCAGTTCTTC.

This rearrangement joins TRBV7-2 to TRBJ2-7; 9 positions agree with TRBD2. CDR3 size: 15 residues. V was pared by 4 bases and J by 1 base, with 5 bases of the junction left unmatched. CDR1 and CDR2 from the germline V gene are SGHTA and FQGNSA. CDR3 nucleotide sequence: TGTGCCAGCAGCTCGGCTGCGGGGGGGTCCTACGAGCAGTACTTC. This sequence encodes CASSSAAGGSYEQYF.

The chain is built from TRBV6-6 and TRBJ2-1; 11 nucleotides line up with TRBD2. The V and J ends lost 6 bases and 3 bases, in that order; junction bases with no gene match: 22. The length of the CDR3 is 21 residues. Germline V CDR1 and CDR2: MNHNY, SVGAGI (reference sequence). The chain's CDR3 is CASSVVSAYLAGGIGYNEQFF. CDR3 DNA: TGTGCCAGCAGCGTAGTATCGGCTTACCTAGCGGGAGGAATCGGCTACAATGAGCAGTTCTTC.

The rearrangement links TRBV19 to TRBJ1-2; D is perhaps TRBD1 (5 bases). Deletions cut 3 bases from V and 4 bases from J, with 9 bases between. The germline CDR1 and CDR2 sequences are LNHDA and SQIVND (reference sequence). CDR3 length: 13 amino acids. CDR3 loop: CASSMTDLYGYTF. In nucleotides, the CDR3 is TGTGCCAGTAGTATGACAGATCTCTATGGCTACACCTTC. Using reference TRBV19 and TRBJ1-2 for the parts outside the CDR3, the full variable domain is DGGITQSPKYLFRKEGQNVTLSCEQNLNHDAMYWYRQDPGQGLRLIYYSQIVNDFQKGDIAEGYSVSREKKESFPLTVTSAQKNPTAFYLCASSMTDLYGYTFGSGTRLTVV.

For the CDR3, the DNA is TGTGCCAGCTCACCATTTGCTAGCGGGGGCCTAGATACGCAGTATTTT. Its protein product is CASSPFASGGLDTQYF. This chain joins TRBV18 and TRBJ2-3; 10 positions match TRBD2. CDR3 length: 16 amino acids. V was pared by 2 bases and J by 5 bases, with 7 bases of the junction left unmatched. The germline gives CDR1 KGHSH, CDR2 LQKENI.

The CDR3 protein is CAASAAGVSDTQYF. DNA for the CDR3: TGTGCCGCTTCTGCGGCAGGGGTGTCAGATACGCAGTATTTT. This chain links TRBV5-4 with TRBJ2-3; D is perhaps TRBD1 (6 bases). Per germline, CDR1 SGHNT and CDR2 YYREEE (reference sequence). Trimming left V 10 bases short and J 4 bases short, with 19 bases between. This CDR3 is 14 amino acids long.

The V call is TRBV19, the J call TRBJ1-2; 11 nucleotides agree with TRBD1. The V and J ends lost 9 bases and 8 bases, in that order; junction bases with no gene match: 8. This CDR3 contains 13 residues. The germline CDR1 and CDR2 sequences are LNHDA and SQIVND (reference sequence). The CDR3 sequence is CASTDRGRRGYTF. The CDR3 coding sequence is TGTGCCAGCACGGACAGGGGGCGACGGGGCTACACCTTC.

The genes are TRBV10-2 and TRBJ1-5, with D uncertain. Germline assignment: CDR1 WSHSY and CDR2 SAAADI. With 3 bases removed from V and 9 bases from J, the gap between germline ends came to 12 bases. CDR3 length: 13 residues. The CDR3, as DNA: TGCGCCAGCAGTGACGACGGCGGAAGGCCCCAGCATTTT. It specifies CASSDDGGRPQHF.

The V gene is TRBV30, the J gene TRBJ1-1; D is unclear. CDR3 length equals 15 residues. Germline CDR1 reads GTSNPN; CDR2 reads SVGIG (reference sequence). Trimming left V 3 bases short and J 1 base short, with 15 bases between. CDR3 bases: TGTGCCTGGAGCTTCCCCGGGAAAGCGAACACTGAAGCTTTCTTT. Translating it yields CAWSFPGKANTEAFF. Full variable domain (rest looked up from reference TRBV30 and TRBJ1-1): SQTIHQWPATLVQPVGSPLSLECTVEGTSNPNLYWYRQAAGRGLQLLFYSVGIGQISSEVPQNLSASRPQDRQFILSSKKLLLSDSGFYLCAWSFPGKANTEAFFGQGTRLTVV.

This clone was counted between two and nine times. This chain joins TRBV4-1 and TRBJ2-1, with D tentatively TRBD2 (6 bases). Germline loops: CDR1 MGHRA, CDR2 YSYEKL. The CDR3 length is 17 residues. Between the trimmed V and J ends, which lost 0 bases and 3 bases, there was a span of 15 bases. CDR3: CASSQDRWDSLYNEQFF. For the CDR3, the DNA is TGCGCCAGCAGCCAAGATAGATGGGACTCACTCTACAATGAGCAGTTCTTC.

The V call is TRBV30, the J call TRBJ2-3; TRBD1 might be the D (6 bases). The germline CDR1 and CDR2 sequences are GTSNPN and SVGIG (reference sequence). The ends were cut back, 3 bases at V and 6 bases at J, with 13 bases in the middle. The CDR3 sequence is 13 residues long. The CDR3, as DNA: TGTGCCTGGAGACAGGGAAAGGGTGATACGCAGTATTTT. Translating it yields CAWRQGKGDTQYF. Together with reference TRBV30 and TRBJ2-3, the CDR3 gives the full variable domain: SQTIHQWPATLVQPVGSPLSLECTVEGTSNPNLYWYRQAAGRGLQLLFYSVGIGQISSEVPQNLSASRPQDRQFILSSKKLLLSDSGFYLCAWRQGKGDTQYFGPGTRLTVL.

V and J are TRBV3-1 (or the pseudogene TRBV3-2) and TRBJ2-7, with D possibly matching TRBD2 (6 bases). This CDR3 region has 14 residues. Germline lookup yields CDR1 LGHDT and CDR2 YNNKEL (reference sequence). Trimming stripped 4 bases from V and 0 bases from J, with 10 bases between. In nucleotides, the CDR3 is TGTGCCAGCAGCCCCGGCGGGAACTCCTACGAGCAGTACTTC. It yields the protein CASSPGGNSYEQYF.

This clone was counted once. CDR3: CAISGDWASSGNTIYF. CDR3 in DNA: TGTGCCATCAGTGGGGACTGGGCGAGCTCTGGAAACACCATATATTTT. The chain combines TRBV10-3 with TRBJ1-3; the D gene is possibly TRBD1 (5 bases). Germline V gives CDR1 ENHRY, CDR2 SYGVKD. CDR3 size: 16 residues. V dropped 4 bases and J dropped 0 bases, with 13 bases sitting between them.

V gene TRBV28 combines with J gene TRBJ2-5; 8 bases align to TRBD2. The CDR3 totals 16 residues. Germline CDR1 reads MDHEN; CDR2 reads SYDVKM. The V and J ends lost 4 bases and 4 bases, in that order; junction bases with no gene match: 11. The CDR3 DNA reads TGTGCCAGCAGTTCCAACGGGGGGGGCTGGGGAGAGACCCAGTACTTC. It is translated as CASSSNGGGWGETQYF.